The clone carrying this T cell receptor beta chain has a count of ten or more. What it recognizes is unknown. CDR1 is SEHNR and CDR2 is FQNEAQ in the germline V gene (reference sequence). V lost 5 bases to trimming and J lost 4 bases; unmatched junction nucleotides: 6. The length of the CDR3 is 14 residues. This sample was included in a study of molecular identifiers for immune sequencing clone quantification. TCRdb re-derived calls from the PCR reads in MiXCR, one entry per CDR3 protein. Of about 640,000 distinct CDR3 sequences listed, about 20% were seen once; the top ten hold roughly 0.83%. Study-level results: Molecules of identical TCR sharing a barcode could underestimate highly expanded clone sizes.

The material sequenced was naive CD8+ T cells from blood, with Jurkat cell RNA spiked in. Noted subset: FACS-sorted CD8+CD4-CCR7+CD45RA+ naive T cells. The clonotype was recovered from a human donor in good health. Some libraries in this study had Jurkat cell RNA spiked in. The rearrangement links TRBV7-9 to TRBJ2-3; the match to TRBD1 covers 7 bases. CDR3 sequence reads: CASSPWDSPDTQYF. The CDR3 DNA is TGTGCCAGCAGCCCCTGGGACAGCCCAGATACGCAGTATTTT.